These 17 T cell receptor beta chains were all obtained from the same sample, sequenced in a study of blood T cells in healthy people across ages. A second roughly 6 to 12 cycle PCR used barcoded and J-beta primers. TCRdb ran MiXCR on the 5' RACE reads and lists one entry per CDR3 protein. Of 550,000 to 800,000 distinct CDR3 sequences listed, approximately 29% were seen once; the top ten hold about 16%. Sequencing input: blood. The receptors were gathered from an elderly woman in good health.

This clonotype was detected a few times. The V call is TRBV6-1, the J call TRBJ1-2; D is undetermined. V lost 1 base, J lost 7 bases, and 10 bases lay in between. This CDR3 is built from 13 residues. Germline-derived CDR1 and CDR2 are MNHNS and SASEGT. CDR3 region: CASSEGTVSGYTF. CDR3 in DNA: TGTGCCAGCAGTGAAGGCACAGTCTCTGGCTACACCTTC.

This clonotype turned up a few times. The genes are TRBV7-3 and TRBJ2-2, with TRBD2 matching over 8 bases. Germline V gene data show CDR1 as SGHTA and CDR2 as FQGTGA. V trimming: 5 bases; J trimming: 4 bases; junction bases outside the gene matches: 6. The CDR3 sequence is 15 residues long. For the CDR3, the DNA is TGTGCCAGCAGCCCGCGGGGGGCAAGCACCGGGGAGCTGTTTTTT. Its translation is CASSPRGASTGELFF. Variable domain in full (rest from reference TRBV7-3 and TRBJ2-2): GAGVSQTPSNKVTEKGKYVELRCDPISGHTALYWYRQSLGQGPEFLIYFQGTGAADDSGLPNDRFFAVRPEGSVSTLKIQRTERGDSAVYLCASSPRGASTGELFFGEGSRLTVL.

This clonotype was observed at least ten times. This chain's CDR3 is CASSQILEGGTVYEQYF. The CDR3 DNA reads TGTGCCAGCAGCCAAATTCTTGAAGGAGGGACAGTCTACGAGCAGTACTTC. V is TRBV3-1 and J is TRBJ2-7, with D possibly matching TRBD1 (7 bases). This CDR3 spans 17 amino acids. The V end was cut by 2 bases, the J end by 3 bases, with 20 bases between. Germline V gives CDR1 LGHDT, CDR2 YNNKEL (reference sequence).

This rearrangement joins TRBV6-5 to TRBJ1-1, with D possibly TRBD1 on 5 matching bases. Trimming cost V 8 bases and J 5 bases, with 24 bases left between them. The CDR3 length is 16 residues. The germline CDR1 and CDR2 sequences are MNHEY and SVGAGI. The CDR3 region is CASGPQGSLGGTEAFF. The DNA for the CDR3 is TGTGCCAGCGGCCCGCAGGGAAGTTTGGGGGGAACTGAAGCTTTCTTT.

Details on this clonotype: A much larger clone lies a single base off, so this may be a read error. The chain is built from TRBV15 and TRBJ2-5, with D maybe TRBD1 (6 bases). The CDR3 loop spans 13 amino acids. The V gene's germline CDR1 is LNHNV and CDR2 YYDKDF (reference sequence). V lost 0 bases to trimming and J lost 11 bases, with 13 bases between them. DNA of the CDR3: TGTGCCACCAGCAGAGATCAGGGGAATGAGCAGTACTTC. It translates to CATSRDQGNEQYF.

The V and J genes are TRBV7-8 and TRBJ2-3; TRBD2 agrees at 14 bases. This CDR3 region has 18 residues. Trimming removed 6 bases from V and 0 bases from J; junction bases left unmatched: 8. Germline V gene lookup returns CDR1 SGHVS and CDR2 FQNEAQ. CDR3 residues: CASRSRTSGRPSTDTQYF. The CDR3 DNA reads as TGTGCCAGCAGATCCAGGACTAGCGGGAGGCCGAGCACAGATACGCAGTATTTT.

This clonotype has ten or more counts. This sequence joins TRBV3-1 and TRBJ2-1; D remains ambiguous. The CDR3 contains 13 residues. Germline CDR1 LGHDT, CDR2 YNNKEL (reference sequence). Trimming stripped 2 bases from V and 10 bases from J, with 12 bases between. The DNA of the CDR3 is TGTGCCAGCAGCCAATCCCGGGTAGGAGAGCAGTTCTTC. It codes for CASSQSRVGEQFF.

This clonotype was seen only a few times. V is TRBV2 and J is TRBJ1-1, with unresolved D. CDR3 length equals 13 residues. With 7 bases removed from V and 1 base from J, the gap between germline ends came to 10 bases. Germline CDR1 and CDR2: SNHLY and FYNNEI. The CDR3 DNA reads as TGTGCCAGCAATTACAAAAAGAACACTGAAGCTTTCTTT. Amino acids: CASNYKKNTEAFF.

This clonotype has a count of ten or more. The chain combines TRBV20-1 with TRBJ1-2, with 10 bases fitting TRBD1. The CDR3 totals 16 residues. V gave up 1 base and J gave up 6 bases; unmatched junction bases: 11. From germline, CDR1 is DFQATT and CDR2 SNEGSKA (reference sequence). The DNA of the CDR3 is TGCAGTGCTAGAGGTGGACCCTCGACAGGGGGCGATGGCTACACCTTC. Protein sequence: CSARGGPSTGGDGYTF.

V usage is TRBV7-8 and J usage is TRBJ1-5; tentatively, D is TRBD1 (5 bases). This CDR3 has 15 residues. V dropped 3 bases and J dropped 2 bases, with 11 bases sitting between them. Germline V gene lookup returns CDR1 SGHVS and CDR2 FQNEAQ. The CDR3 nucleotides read TGTGCCAGCAGCTTGGTCAGGGAGGGCAATCAGCCCCAGCATTTT. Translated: CASSLVREGNQPQHF.

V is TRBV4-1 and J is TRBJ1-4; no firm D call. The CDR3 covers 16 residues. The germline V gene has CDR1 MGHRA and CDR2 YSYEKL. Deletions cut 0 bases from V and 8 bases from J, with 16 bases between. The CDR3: CASSQDQARRREKLFF. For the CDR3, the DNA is TGCGCCAGCAGCCAAGATCAGGCACGACGTCGGGAAAAACTGTTTTTT.

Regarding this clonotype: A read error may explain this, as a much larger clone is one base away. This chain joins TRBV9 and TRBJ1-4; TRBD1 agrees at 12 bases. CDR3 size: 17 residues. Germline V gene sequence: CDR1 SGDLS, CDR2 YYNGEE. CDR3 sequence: CASSLSTGTGGLEKRFF. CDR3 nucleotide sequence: TGTGCCAGCAGCCTCTCAACCGGGACAGGGGGCCTTGAAAAACGGTTTTTT.

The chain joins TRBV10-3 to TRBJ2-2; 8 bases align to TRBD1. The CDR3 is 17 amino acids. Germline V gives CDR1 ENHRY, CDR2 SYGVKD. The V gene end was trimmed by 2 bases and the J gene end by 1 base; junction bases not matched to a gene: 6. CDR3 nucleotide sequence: TGTGCCATCAGTGAGACTTCACAGGGGGTGAACACCGGGGAGCTGTTTTTT. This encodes CAISETSQGVNTGELFF.

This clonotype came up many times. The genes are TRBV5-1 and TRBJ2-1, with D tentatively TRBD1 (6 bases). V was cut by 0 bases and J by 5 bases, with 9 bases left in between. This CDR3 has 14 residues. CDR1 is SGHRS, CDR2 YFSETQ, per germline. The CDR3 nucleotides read TGCGCCAGCAGCTTGGCCAAGGGGGACAATGAGCAGTTCTTC. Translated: CASSLAKGDNEQFF.

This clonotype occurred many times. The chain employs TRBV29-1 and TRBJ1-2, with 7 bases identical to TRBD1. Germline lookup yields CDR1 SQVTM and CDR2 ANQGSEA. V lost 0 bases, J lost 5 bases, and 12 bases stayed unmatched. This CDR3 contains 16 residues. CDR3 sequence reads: CSVEDLDRESLYGYTF. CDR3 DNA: TGCAGCGTTGAAGATCTTGACAGGGAATCTCTTTATGGCTACACCTTC.

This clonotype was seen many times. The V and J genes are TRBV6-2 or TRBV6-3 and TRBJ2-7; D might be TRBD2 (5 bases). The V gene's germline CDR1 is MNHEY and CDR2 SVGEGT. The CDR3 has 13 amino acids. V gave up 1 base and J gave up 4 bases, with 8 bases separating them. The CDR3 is CASSYLRDYEQYF. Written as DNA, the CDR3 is TGTGCCAGCAGTTACTTACGGGATTACGAGCAGTACTTC.

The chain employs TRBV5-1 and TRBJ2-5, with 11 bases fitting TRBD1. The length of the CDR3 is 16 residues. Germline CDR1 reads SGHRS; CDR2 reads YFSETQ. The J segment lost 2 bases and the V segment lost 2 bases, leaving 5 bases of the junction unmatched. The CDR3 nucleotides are TGCGCCAGCAGCTTAAGTGGGACAGGGGGGCAAGAGACCCAGTACTTC. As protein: CASSLSGTGGQETQYF. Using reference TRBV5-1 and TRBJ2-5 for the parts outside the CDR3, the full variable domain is KAGVTQTPRYLIKTRGQQVTLSCSPISGHRSVSWYQQTPGQGLQFLFEYFSETQRNKGNFPGRFSGRQFSNSRSEMNVSTLELGDSALYLCASSLSGTGGQETQYFGPGTRLLVL.